These 27 T cell receptor beta chains were all obtained from the same sample, sequenced in a study of shared clonotypes between healthy human individuals. The protocol was immunoSEQ multiplex PCR, while the TCRdb copy is restricted to in-frame clones and leaves out a portion. The table lists hundreds of thousands of clones, roughly 72% of them singletons. The sequenced sample consisted of memory CD4+ T cells sorted from blood. The sample's subset: CD45RA-negative fraction. These receptor sequences come from a woman in her 30s in good health.

This clone turned up a few times. This sequence joins TRBV11-2 and TRBJ1-1, with 8 bases identical to TRBD1. CDR3 length: 15 amino acids. Trimming removed 0 bases from V and 4 bases from J; junction bases left unmatched: 4. Germline V gene data show CDR1 as SGHAT and CDR2 as FQNNGV. The chain's CDR3 is CASSLEPGGLTEAFF. Here the CDR3 DNA reads TGTGCCAGCAGCTTAGAACCAGGGGGCCTCACTGAAGCTTTCTTT.

This clone was picked up a small number of times. The chain carries TRBV28 and TRBJ1-5, with D unclear. This CDR3 spans 13 amino acids. The germline V gene has CDR1 MDHEN and CDR2 SYDVKM. Between the trimmed V and J ends, which lost 3 bases and 5 bases, there was a span of 8 bases. CDR3 region: CASSFQSHQPQHF. CDR3 bases: TGTGCCAGCAGTTTCCAATCACATCAGCCCCAGCATTTT. Full variable domain (rest looked up from reference TRBV28 and TRBJ1-5): DVKVTQSSRYLVKRTGEKVFLECVQDMDHENMFWYRQDPGLGLRLIYFSYDVKMKEKGDIPEGYSVSREKKERFSLILESASTNQTSMYLCASSFQSHQPQHFGDGTRLSIL.

The chain joins TRBV28 to TRBJ1-5; D is possibly TRBD1 (5 bases). V dropped 4 bases and J dropped 5 bases, with 12 bases sitting between them. Germline V gene data show CDR1 as MDHEN and CDR2 as SYDVKM. The CDR3 length is 14 residues. Written as DNA, the CDR3 is TGTGCCAGCAGTTCGCGGGGACCGGATCAGCCCCAGCATTTT. It codes for CASSSRGPDQPQHF.

Note on this clone: Other DNA sequences from this sample encode an identical CDR3 as well. The chain is built from TRBV27 and TRBJ1-3; D not resolved. This CDR3 spans 14 amino acids. In germline, CDR1 is MNHEY, CDR2 SMNVEV (reference sequence). Trimming removed 2 bases at V and 0 bases at J, with 5 bases between. This CDR3 is CASSLGHSGNTIYF. The CDR3 DNA reads TGTGCCAGCAGTTTAGGGCACTCTGGAAACACCATATATTTT.

This clone was counted a single time. The V call is TRBV28, the J call TRBJ1-4; 7 bases are shared with TRBD1. CDR3 length equals 14 residues. The V segment lost 5 bases and the J segment 4 bases; nucleotides outside the gene matches: 4. Germline CDR1 is MDHEN and CDR2 is SYDVKM. The CDR3 region is CASSHGTVNEKLFF. The CDR3 DNA reads TGTGCCAGCAGTCACGGGACAGTTAATGAAAAACTGTTTTTT.

The genes are TRBV7-2 and TRBJ2-5; D gene uncertain. V was trimmed by 1 base and J by 1 base, leaving 13 bases between them. Germline V gene sequence: CDR1 SGHTA, CDR2 FQGNSA. The CDR3 is made up of 16 amino acids. CDR3 bases: TGTGCCAGCAGCTTAGTGTCCGCGGTTGGCCAAGAGACCCAGTACTTC. Amino acids: CASSLVSAVGQETQYF. The entire variable domain, with the rest obtained from reference TRBV7-2 and TRBJ2-5, is as follows: GAGVSQSPSNKVTEKGKDVELRCDPISGHTALYWYRQSLGQGLEFLIYFQGNSAPDKSGLPSDRFSAERTGGSVSTLTIQRTQQEDSAVYLCASSLVSAVGQETQYFGPGTRLLVL.

The chain couples TRBV18 to TRBJ1-5, with 8 bases identical to TRBD1. V was pared by 4 bases and J by 4 bases, with 3 bases of the junction left unmatched. There are 14 residues in the CDR3. Germline V gives CDR1 KGHSH, CDR2 LQKENI. CDR3 protein: CASSRQGLNQPQHF. As DNA, the CDR3 is TGTGCCAGCTCACGACAGGGGCTTAATCAGCCCCAGCATTTT.

This rearrangement joins TRBV7-2 to TRBJ2-7; D unclear. V shed 1 base and J shed 5 bases, with 15 bases lying between them. CDR1 is SGHTA, CDR2 FQGNSA, per germline. This CDR3 contains 15 residues. The CDR3 reads CASSLEALTGHEQYF. The CDR3 coding sequence is TGTGCCAGCAGCTTAGAAGCCTTAACTGGTCACGAGCAGTACTTC.

This clone has only a few counts. The chain is built from TRBV11-3 and TRBJ2-3; D remains unclear. V lost 3 bases and J 1 base, leaving 5 bases between the germline ends. This CDR3 has 13 residues. Germline CDR1 SGHNT, CDR2 YENEEA. The CDR3 DNA reads TGTGCCAGCAGCTTTCAGGGCACAGATACGCAGTATTTT. Translating it yields CASSFQGTDTQYF.

Written as DNA, the CDR3 is TGTGCCAGCAGTTCCCTACTAGCGGGAGAGGATACGCAGTATTTT. Translating it yields CASSSLLAGEDTQYF. The chain recombines TRBV2 with TRBJ2-3; 11 nucleotides align to TRBD2. The V gene end was trimmed by 5 bases and the J gene end by 6 bases; junction bases not matched to a gene: 7. The germline V gene encodes CDR1 SNHLY and CDR2 FYNNEI. This CDR3 contains 15 residues.

Comment on this clone: Other DNA sequences in this specimen translate into the identical CDR3. The genes are TRBV5-1 and TRBJ1-4, with 12 bases fitting TRBD1. CDR3 length equals 15 residues. The germline V gene has CDR1 SGHRS and CDR2 YFSETQ. Trimming took 0 bases from V and 8 from J; bases not matched to a gene: 2. As DNA, the CDR3 is TGCGCCAGCAGCTTGGGGGACAGGGGGCTGGAAAAACTGTTTTTT. Residues: CASSLGDRGLEKLFF.

The CDR3 here is CASSLASSGLQEQYF. The DNA of the CDR3 is TGCGCCAGCAGCTTGGCCTCTAGCGGACTCCAGGAGCAGTACTTC. The chain carries TRBV5-1 and TRBJ2-7, with 7 bases identical to TRBD2. The germline V gene has CDR1 SGHRS and CDR2 YFSETQ. The junction had 10 bases not matched to a gene; V was cut back by 0 bases and J by 7 bases. The CDR3 totals 15 residues. The full variable domain, with the rest looked up from reference TRBV5-1 and TRBJ2-7, is KAGVTQTPRYLIKTRGQQVTLSCSPISGHRSVSWYQQTPGQGLQFLFEYFSETQRNKGNFPGRFSGRQFSNSRSEMNVSTLELGDSALYLCASSLASSGLQEQYFGPGTRLTVT.

The rearrangement uses TRBV2 and TRBJ1-2, with D unresolved. This CDR3 is 13 amino acids long. Trimming pared 3 bases from V and 8 bases from J, leaving 13 bases between. Germline values: CDR1 SNHLY, CDR2 FYNNEI. The chain's CDR3 is CASSDGWQRGYTF. The CDR3 bases are TGTGCCAGCAGTGACGGTTGGCAGAGGGGCTACACCTTC.

The chain is built from TRBV25-1 and TRBJ2-1; D is tentatively TRBD1 or TRBD2 (5 bases each). V lost 4 bases to trimming and J lost 5 bases, with 12 bases between them. Germline V gene lookup returns CDR1 MGHDK and CDR2 SYGVNS. CDR3 length: 14 amino acids. CDR3 sequence reads: CASSAPGTNNEQFF. Written as DNA, the CDR3 is TGTGCCAGCAGTGCTCCCGGGACCAACAATGAGCAGTTCTTC.

This chain uses TRBV7-3 with TRBJ2-7; 10 nucleotides align to TRBD2. CDR3 length: 14 residues. In germline, CDR1 is SGHTA, CDR2 FQGTGA. The ends lost 2 bases at V and 6 bases at J; junction bases unmatched: 4. DNA of the CDR3: TGTGCCAGCAGCTTAGGGCTAGCGGGAGCCGAGCAGTACTTC. It specifies CASSLGLAGAEQYF.

The chain carries TRBV10-1 and TRBJ2-7; a possible D gene is TRBD1 (5 bases). The CDR3 contains 14 residues. The V end was cut by 4 bases, the J end by 9 bases, with 19 bases between. Germline V CDR1 and CDR2: WNHNN, SYGVQD (reference sequence). Here the CDR3 reads CASSAARDSPRQYF. The CDR3 coding sequence is TGCGCCAGCAGTGCGGCCAGGGATTCGCCCCGGCAGTACTTC.

This sequence joins TRBV9 and TRBJ1-1; D call uncertain. CDR1 SGDLS and CDR2 YYNGEE come from the germline V gene. This CDR3 is 15 amino acids long. V lost 0 bases and J lost 0, with 9 bases in between. DNA for the CDR3: TGTGCCAGCAGCGTAGCGCCCAAGATGAACACTGAAGCTTTCTTT. The encoded protein is CASSVAPKMNTEAFF.

This clone has just a few counts. The rearrangement uses TRBV6-6 and TRBJ2-2; unclear D gene. Germline V gene lookup returns CDR1 MNHNY and CDR2 SVGAGI (reference sequence). The CDR3 contains 13 residues. V shed 11 bases and J shed 9 bases, with 19 bases lying between them. This chain's CDR3 is CASYFEAHRELFF. In DNA form, the CDR3 reads TGTGCCTCTTATTTTGAGGCCCACCGGGAGCTGTTTTTT.

The table lists this clone with a count of one. The chain combines TRBV19 with TRBJ2-7; weak D call: TRBD1 (6 bases). Per germline, CDR1 LNHDA and CDR2 SQIVND (reference sequence). V was clipped by 5 bases and J by 3 bases, with 14 bases between them. The CDR3 is made up of 14 amino acids. The CDR3 is CASSSPGTHYEQYF. The CDR3 DNA reads as TGTGCCAGTAGTTCGCCCGGGACACACTACGAGCAGTACTTC.

The chain joins TRBV10-3 to TRBJ1-5, with D perhaps matching TRBD1 (5 bases). CDR1 ENHRY and CDR2 SYGVKD come from the germline V gene. Trimming left V 2 bases short and J 3 bases short, with 14 bases between. The CDR3 is 16 residues long. The CDR3 region has the DNA TGTGCCATCAGTGAGCAGGGTATGGGTGCCAATCAGCCCCAGCATTTT. This encodes CAISEQGMGANQPQHF.

CDR3 sequence reads: CASSLAVQGEAFF. As DNA, the CDR3 is TGTGCCAGCAGCTTAGCGGTCCAGGGGGAAGCTTTCTTT. The chain employs TRBV7-6 and TRBJ1-1; the D gene is possibly TRBD1 (6 bases). The CDR3 spans 13 residues. The germline V gene encodes CDR1 SGHVS and CDR2 FNYEAQ. Trimming took off 0 bases at V and 8 bases at J, with 10 bases between the two ends. The complete variable domain, with remaining parts taken from reference TRBV7-6 and TRBJ1-1, reads GAGVSQSPRYKVTKRGQDVALRCDPISGHVSLYWYRQALGQGPEFLTYFNYEAQQDKSGLPNDRFSAERPEGSISTLTIQRTEQRDSAMYRCASSLAVQGEAFFGQGTRLTVV.

In DNA form, the CDR3 reads TGTGCCAGCAGCTCTCGGCCGGGGGGACTGTTTTTT. This sequence encodes CASSSRPGGLFF. The chain uses TRBV6-5 and TRBJ1-4, with D possibly matching TRBD1 (5 bases). CDR1 is MNHEY, CDR2 SVGAGI, per germline. V shed 6 bases and J shed 13 bases, with 15 bases lying between them. The CDR3 contains 12 residues.

The chain has TRBV5-1 and TRBJ2-3; D perhaps matches TRBD2 (5 bases). V lost 2 bases and J 3 bases, leaving 19 bases between the germline ends. The CDR3 has 17 residues. Germline CDR1 reads SGHRS; CDR2 reads YFSETQ. Here the CDR3 reads CASSFAAGRIGTDTQYF. For the CDR3, the DNA is TGCGCCAGCAGCTTTGCGGCGGGTAGAATCGGAACAGATACGCAGTATTTT. Using reference TRBV5-1 and TRBJ2-3 for the parts outside the CDR3, the full variable domain is KAGVTQTPRYLIKTRGQQVTLSCSPISGHRSVSWYQQTPGQGLQFLFEYFSETQRNKGNFPGRFSGRQFSNSRSEMNVSTLELGDSALYLCASSFAAGRIGTDTQYFGPGTRLTVL.

The chain carries TRBV29-1 and TRBJ2-5; the match to TRBD2 covers 7 bases. The CDR3 consists of 11 residues. CDR1 is SQVTM, CDR2 ANQGSEA, per germline. The V and J ends lost 6 bases and 11 bases, in that order; junction bases with no gene match: 9. The DNA for the CDR3 is TGCAGCGTGCGGCCTAGCGGTGAGCAGTACTTC. Translated, it gives CSVRPSGEQYF.

In the case of this clone: At the DNA level, this CDR3 is encoded by other sequences in the same sample as well. The chain links TRBV5-1 to TRBJ1-3, with D uncertain. The CDR3 contains 14 residues. V was cut by 4 bases and J by 4 bases, with 12 bases left in between. Per the germline V gene, CDR1 is SGHRS and CDR2 is YFSETQ. CDR3 sequence reads: CASSPGTSGNTIYF. CDR3 DNA sequence: TGCGCCAGCAGCCCAGGAACGTCCGGAAACACCATATATTTT.

The chain uses TRBV9 and TRBJ2-1, with 10 bases aligning to TRBD2. With 3 bases clipped from V and 10 bases from J, the junction kept 10 bases outside the gene matches. CDR1 SGDLS and CDR2 YYNGEE come from the germline V gene. The CDR3 is made up of 15 amino acids. The DNA of the CDR3 is TGTGCCAGCAGCGAGACTAGCGGGTCCCATGGGGAGCAGTTCTTC. Its protein is CASSETSGSHGEQFF.

This sequence joins TRBV7-3 and TRBJ2-1; 11 positions agree with TRBD1. V lost 4 bases, J lost 8 bases, and 7 bases stayed unmatched. Germline lookup yields CDR1 SGHTA and CDR2 FQGTGA. The CDR3 loop spans 15 amino acids. CDR3 sequence reads: CASSSPGTGGHEQFF. The CDR3 region has the DNA TGTGCCAGCAGCTCCCCCGGGACAGGGGGACATGAGCAGTTCTTC.